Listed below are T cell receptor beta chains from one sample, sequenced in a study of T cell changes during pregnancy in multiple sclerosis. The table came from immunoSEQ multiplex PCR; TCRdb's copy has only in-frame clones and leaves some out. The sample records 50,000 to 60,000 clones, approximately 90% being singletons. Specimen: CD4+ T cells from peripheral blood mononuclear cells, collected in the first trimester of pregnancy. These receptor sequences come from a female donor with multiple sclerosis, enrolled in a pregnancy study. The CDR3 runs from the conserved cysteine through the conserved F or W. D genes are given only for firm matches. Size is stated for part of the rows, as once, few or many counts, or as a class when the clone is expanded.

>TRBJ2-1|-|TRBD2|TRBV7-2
CASSHGGGVWNEQFF
TGTGCCAGCAGCCATGGCGGGGGGGTGTGGAATGAGCAGTTCTTC
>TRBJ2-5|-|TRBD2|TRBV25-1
CASSVAGQETQYF
TGTGCCAGCAGTGTAGCGGGGCAAGAGACCCAGTACTTC
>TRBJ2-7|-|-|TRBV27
CASSLRGRAYEQYF
TGTGCCAGCAGTTTAAGGGGAAGGGCCTACGAGCAGTACTTC
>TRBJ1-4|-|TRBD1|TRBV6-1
CASSGLGRGQGTNEKLFF
TGTGCCAGCAGTGGACTAGGGAGGGGACAGGGGACTAATGAAAAACTGTTTTTT
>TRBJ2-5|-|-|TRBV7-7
CASTSLDKVQETQYF
TGTGCTAGCACCTCCCTTGACAAGGTTCAAGAGACCCAGTACTTC
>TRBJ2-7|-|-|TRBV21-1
CASSKARRDTYEQYF
TGTGCCAGCAGCAAAGCGCGAAGGGACACCTACGAGCAGTACTTC
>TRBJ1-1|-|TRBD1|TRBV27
CASGRTGRGEAFF
TGTGCCAGCGGGCGGACAGGGCGCGGTGAAGCTTTCTTT
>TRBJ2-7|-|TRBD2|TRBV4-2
CASSATSGGTSYEQYF
TGTGCCAGCAGCGCCACTAGCGGGGGGACTTCCTACGAGCAGTACTTC
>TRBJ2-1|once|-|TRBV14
CASSQVLRNEQFF
TGTGCCAGCAGCCAAGTCCTCCGGAATGAGCAGTTCTTC
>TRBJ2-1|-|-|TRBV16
CASSHPLERSFF
TGTGCCAGCAGCCACCCCCTGGAGCGATCGTTCTTC
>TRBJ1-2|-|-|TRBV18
CASSPSAGAINYGYTF
TGTGCCAGCTCACCATCCGCAGGGGCTATTAACTATGGCTACACCTTC
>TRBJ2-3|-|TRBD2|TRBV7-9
CASSVGTSSRVQVTQYF
TGTGCCAGCAGCGTAGGGACTAGTTCGCGGGTACAGGTTACGCAGTATTTT
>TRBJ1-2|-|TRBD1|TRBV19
CASSINGQGGGYTF
TGTGCCAGTAGTATTAATGGACAGGGTGGCGGCTACACCTTC
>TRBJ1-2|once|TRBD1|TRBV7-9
CASSLGTGHMHGYTF
TGTGCCAGCAGCTTGGGGACAGGACATATGCATGGCTACACCTTC
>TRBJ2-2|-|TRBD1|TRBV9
CASSVTGDTGELFF
TGTGCCAGCAGCGTAACAGGGGACACCGGGGAGCTGTTTTTT
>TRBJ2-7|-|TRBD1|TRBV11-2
CASSLRDRSYEQYF
TGTGCCAGCAGCCTCCGGGACAGGTCCTACGAGCAGTACTTC
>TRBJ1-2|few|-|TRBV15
CATSSASGPYGYTF
TGTGCCACCAGCAGCGCGTCAGGCCCCTATGGCTACACCTTC
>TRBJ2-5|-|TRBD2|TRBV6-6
CASSSGGAGETQYF
TGTGCCAGCAGTAGCGGGGGGGCCGGCGAGACCCAGTACTTC
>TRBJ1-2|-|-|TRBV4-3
CASSQDRDTNYGYTF
TGCGCCAGCAGCCAAGATCGGGACACTAACTATGGCTACACCTTC
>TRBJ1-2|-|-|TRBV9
CASSPRPAGYGYTF
TGTGCCAGCAGCCCACGACCGGCGGGCTATGGCTACACCTTC
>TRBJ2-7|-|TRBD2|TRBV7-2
CASSLMGSGGPNEQYF
TGTGCCAGCAGCTTAATGGGATCGGGGGGGCCAAACGAGCAGTACTTC
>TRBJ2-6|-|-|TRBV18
CASSLRDRAGANVLTF
TGTGCCAGCTCTCTCAGGGATCGTGCTGGGGCCAACGTCCTGACTTTC
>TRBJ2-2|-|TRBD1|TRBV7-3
CASSPHGTGNTGELFF
TGTGCCAGCAGCCCCCACGGGACAGGGAACACCGGGGAGCTGTTTTTT
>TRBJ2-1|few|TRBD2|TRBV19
CASSAWKSGVINEQFF
TGTGCCAGTAGCGCCTGGAAAAGCGGGGTGATCAATGAGCAGTTCTTC
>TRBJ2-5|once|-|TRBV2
CASSGGRGSEETQYF
TGTGCCAGCAGCGGAGGTCGAGGTTCCGAAGAGACCCAGTACTTC
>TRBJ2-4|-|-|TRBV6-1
CASSQPPTGNIQYF
TGTGCCAGCAGTCAACCTCCTACAGGGAACATTCAGTACTTC
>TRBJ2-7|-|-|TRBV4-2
CASTDIAKSEQYF
TGTGCCAGCACCGACATCGCTAAGAGCGAGCAGTACTTC
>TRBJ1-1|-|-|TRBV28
CASSLLMNTEAFF
TGTGCCAGCAGTTTATTAATGAACACTGAAGCTTTCTTT
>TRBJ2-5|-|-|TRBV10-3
CAISGSPTGETQYF
TGTGCCATCAGTGGAAGCCCCACCGGTGAGACCCAGTACTTC